This TCR beta chain comes out of a study of blood T cell repertoires in COVID-19. Whole-study context: Sites in the United States, Italy and Spain provided acute and convalescent COVID-19 samples.

This clone was counted only a few times. Per the original data handling: Estimates of nucleated cell counts were drawn from the amplification of reference gene primers. Assay: immunoSEQ multiplex PCR; the TCRdb copy retains only in-frame clones and omits some. V and J calls and clone size come straight from that table; D and trimming were deduced from the DNA. Here the sample spans 120,000 or so clones, about 80% being singletons. CDR3 size: 13 residues. With 6 bases removed from V and 1 base from J, the gap between germline ends came to 9 bases. Germline V gene data show CDR1 as MGHRA and CDR2 as YSYEKL.

Sequenced sample: peripheral blood. The TCR was taken from a human donor in a cohort sampled during active COVID-19. J is TRBJ1-1 and V is TRBV4-1; possible D gene TRBD1, 5 bases. In nucleotides, the CDR3 is TGCGCCAGCAGACAACAGGAGAACACTGAAGCTTTCTTT. This sequence encodes CASRQQENTEAFF.